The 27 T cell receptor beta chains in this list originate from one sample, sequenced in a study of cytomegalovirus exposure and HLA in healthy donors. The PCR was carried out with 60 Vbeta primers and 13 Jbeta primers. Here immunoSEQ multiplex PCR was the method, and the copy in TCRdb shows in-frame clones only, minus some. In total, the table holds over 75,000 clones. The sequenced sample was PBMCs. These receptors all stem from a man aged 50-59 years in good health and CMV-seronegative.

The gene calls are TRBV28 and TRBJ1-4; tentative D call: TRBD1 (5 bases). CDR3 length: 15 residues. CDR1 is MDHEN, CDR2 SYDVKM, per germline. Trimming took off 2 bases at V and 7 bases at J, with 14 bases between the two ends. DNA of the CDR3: TGTGCCAGCAGTTTAGAGGAGCAGGGTGGTGAAAAACTGTTTTTT. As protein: CASSLEEQGGEKLFF.

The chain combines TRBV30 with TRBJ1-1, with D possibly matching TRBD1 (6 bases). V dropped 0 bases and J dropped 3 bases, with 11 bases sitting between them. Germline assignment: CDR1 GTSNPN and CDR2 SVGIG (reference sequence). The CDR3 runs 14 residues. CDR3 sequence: CAWSVSRGDTEAFF. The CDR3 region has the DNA TGTGCCTGGAGTGTCTCCAGGGGAGACACTGAAGCTTTCTTT.

The CDR3 DNA reads as TGTGCCAGCAGTTTTCATGGGACAGCAGTCACTGAAGCTTTCTTT. Its translation: CASSFHGTAVTEAFF. The chain employs TRBV27 and TRBJ1-1, with 7 bases lining up with TRBD1. Trimming took 3 bases from V and 4 from J; bases not matched to a gene: 8. The CDR3 spans 15 residues. CDR1 is MNHEY and CDR2 is SMNVEV in the germline V gene (reference sequence).

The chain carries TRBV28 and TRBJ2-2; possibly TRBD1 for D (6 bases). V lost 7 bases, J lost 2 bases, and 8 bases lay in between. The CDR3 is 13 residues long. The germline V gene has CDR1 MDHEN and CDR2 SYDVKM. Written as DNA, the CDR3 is TGTGCCAGCATACAGGGTAACACCGGGGAGCTGTTTTTT. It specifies CASIQGNTGELFF.

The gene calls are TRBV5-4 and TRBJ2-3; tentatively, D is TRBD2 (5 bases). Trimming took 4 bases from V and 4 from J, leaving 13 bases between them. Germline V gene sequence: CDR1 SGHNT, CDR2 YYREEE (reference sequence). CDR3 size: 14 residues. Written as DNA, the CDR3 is TGTGCCAGCAGCGTGGGAGTTACCGCAGATACGCAGTATTTT. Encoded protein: CASSVGVTADTQYF.

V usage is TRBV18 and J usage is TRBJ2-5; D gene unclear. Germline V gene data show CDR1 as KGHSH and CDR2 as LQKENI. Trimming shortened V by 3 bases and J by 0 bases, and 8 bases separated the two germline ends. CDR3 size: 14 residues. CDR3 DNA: TGTGCCAGCTCACCTCCGGTCAACCAAGAGACCCAGTACTTC. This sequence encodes CASSPPVNQETQYF.

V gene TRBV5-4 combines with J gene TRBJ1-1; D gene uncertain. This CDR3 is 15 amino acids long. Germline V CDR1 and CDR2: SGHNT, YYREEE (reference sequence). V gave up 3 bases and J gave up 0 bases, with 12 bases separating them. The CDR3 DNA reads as TGTGCCAGCAGCTATGGACGGGAGCTGAACACTGAAGCTTTCTTT. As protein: CASSYGRELNTEAFF.

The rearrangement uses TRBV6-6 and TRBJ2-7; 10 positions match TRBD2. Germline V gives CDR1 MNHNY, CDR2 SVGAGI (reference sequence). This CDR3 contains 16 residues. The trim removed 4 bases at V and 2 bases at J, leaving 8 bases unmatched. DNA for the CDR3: TGTGCCAGCAGTTCTACAGTAGCGGGGGGCACCTACGAGCAGTACTTC. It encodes CASSSTVAGGTYEQYF.

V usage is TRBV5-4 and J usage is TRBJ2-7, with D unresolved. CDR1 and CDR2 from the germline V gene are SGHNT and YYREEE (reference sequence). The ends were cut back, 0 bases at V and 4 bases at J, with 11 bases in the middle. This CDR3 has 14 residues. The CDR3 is CASSLVDKSYEQYF. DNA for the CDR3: TGTGCCAGCAGCTTGGTCGACAAATCTTACGAGCAGTACTTC.

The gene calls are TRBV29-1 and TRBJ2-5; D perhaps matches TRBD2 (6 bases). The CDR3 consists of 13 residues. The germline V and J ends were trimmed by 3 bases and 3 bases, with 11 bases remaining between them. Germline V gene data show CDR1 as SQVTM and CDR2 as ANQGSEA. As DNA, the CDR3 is TGCAGCGTTGATCCGGCTAGCGAAGAGACCCAGTACTTC. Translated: CSVDPASEETQYF.

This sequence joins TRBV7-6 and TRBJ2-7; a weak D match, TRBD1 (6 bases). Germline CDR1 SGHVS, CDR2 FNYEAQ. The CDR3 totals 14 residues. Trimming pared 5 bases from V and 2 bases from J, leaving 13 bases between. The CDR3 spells CASSPGTLTYEQYF. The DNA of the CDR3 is TGTGCCAGCAGCCCCGGGACACTAACCTACGAGCAGTACTTC.

CDR3 amino acids: CSAPGGQGGWGNQPQHF. As DNA, the CDR3 is TGCAGCGCCCCAGGGGGACAGGGCGGTTGGGGGAATCAGCCCCAGCATTTT. The chain carries TRBV29-1 and TRBJ1-5; 9 bases match TRBD1. The V gene end was trimmed by 7 bases and the J gene end by 4 bases; junction bases not matched to a gene: 17. The CDR3 covers 17 residues. Germline V gene sequence: CDR1 SQVTM, CDR2 ANQGSEA.

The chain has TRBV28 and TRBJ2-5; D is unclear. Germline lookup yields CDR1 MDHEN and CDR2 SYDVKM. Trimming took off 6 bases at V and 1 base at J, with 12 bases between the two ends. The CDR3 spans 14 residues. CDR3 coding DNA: TGTGCCAGCAGCCCCAAGTTACTCCAAGAGACCCAGTACTTC. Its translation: CASSPKLLQETQYF. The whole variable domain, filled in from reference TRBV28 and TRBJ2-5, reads DVKVTQSSRYLVKRTGEKVFLECVQDMDHENMFWYRQDPGLGLRLIYFSYDVKMKEKGDIPEGYSVSREKKERFSLILESASTNQTSMYLCASSPKLLQETQYFGPGTRLLVL.

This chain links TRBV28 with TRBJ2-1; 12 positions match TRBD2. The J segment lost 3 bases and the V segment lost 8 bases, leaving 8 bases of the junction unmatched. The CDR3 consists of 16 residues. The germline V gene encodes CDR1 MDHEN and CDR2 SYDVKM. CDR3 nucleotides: TGTGCCAGCTCTAGCGGGGGGGCCGAAGGCTACAATGAGCAGTTCTTC. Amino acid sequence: CASSSGGAEGYNEQFF.

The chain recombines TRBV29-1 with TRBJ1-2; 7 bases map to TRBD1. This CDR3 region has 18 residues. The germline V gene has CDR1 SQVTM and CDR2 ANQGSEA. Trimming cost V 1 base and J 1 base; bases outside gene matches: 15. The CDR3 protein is CSVEVRCGTALINYGYTF. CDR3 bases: TGCAGCGTTGAAGTTCGTTGTGGGACAGCGCTCATTAACTATGGCTACACCTTC.

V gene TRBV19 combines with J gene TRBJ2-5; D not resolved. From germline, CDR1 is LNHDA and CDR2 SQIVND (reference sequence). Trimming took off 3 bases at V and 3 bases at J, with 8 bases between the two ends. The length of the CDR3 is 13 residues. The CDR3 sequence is CASSMGRKETQYF. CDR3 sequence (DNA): TGTGCCAGTAGTATGGGCAGGAAAGAGACCCAGTACTTC.

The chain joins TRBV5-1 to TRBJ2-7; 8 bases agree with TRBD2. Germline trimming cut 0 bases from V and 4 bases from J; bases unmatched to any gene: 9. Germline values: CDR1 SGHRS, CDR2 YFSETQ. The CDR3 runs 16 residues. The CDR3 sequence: CASSLESGGPRYEQYF. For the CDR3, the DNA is TGCGCCAGCAGCTTGGAAAGCGGGGGCCCTCGTTACGAGCAGTACTTC. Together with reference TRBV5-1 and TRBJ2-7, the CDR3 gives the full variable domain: KAGVTQTPRYLIKTRGQQVTLSCSPISGHRSVSWYQQTPGQGLQFLFEYFSETQRNKGNFPGRFSGRQFSNSRSEMNVSTLELGDSALYLCASSLESGGPRYEQYFGPGTRLTVT.

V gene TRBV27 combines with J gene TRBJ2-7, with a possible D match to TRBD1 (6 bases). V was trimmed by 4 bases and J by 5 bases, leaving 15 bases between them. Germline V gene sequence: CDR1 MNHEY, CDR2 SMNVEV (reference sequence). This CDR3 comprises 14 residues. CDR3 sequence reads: CASSYTGWYDEQYF. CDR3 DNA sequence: TGTGCCAGCAGTTATACAGGGTGGTACGACGAGCAGTACTTC.

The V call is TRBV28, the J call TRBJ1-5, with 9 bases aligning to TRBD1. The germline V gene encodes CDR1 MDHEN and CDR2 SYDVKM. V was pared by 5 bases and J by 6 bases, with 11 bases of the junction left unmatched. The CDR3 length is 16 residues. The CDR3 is CASSPGQGTTTQPQHF. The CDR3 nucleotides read TGTGCCAGCAGTCCCGGACAGGGGACAACAACTCAGCCCCAGCATTTT. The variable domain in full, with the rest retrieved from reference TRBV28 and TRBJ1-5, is DVKVTQSSRYLVKRTGEKVFLECVQDMDHENMFWYRQDPGLGLRLIYFSYDVKMKEKGDIPEGYSVSREKKERFSLILESASTNQTSMYLCASSPGQGTTTQPQHFGDGTRLSIL.

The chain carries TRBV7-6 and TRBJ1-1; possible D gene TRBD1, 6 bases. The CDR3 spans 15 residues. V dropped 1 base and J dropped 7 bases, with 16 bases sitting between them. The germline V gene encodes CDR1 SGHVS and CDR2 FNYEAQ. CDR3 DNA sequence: TGTGCCAGCAGCTTAGTGATAGGGGAACAGGGTGAAGCTTTCTTT. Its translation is CASSLVIGEQGEAFF.

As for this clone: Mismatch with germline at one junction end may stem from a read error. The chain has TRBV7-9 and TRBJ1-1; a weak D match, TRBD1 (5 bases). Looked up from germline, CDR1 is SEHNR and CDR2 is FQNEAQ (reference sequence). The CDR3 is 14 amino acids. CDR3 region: CVSSLETANTEAFF. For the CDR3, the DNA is TGTGTCAGCAGCTTGGAGACAGCTAACACTGAAGCTTTCTTT.

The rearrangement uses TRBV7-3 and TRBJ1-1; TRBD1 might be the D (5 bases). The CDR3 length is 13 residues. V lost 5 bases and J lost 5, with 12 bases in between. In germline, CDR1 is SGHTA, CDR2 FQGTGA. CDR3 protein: CASSKRGGTEAFF. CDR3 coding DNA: TGTGCCAGCAGCAAAAGGGGAGGAACTGAAGCTTTCTTT.

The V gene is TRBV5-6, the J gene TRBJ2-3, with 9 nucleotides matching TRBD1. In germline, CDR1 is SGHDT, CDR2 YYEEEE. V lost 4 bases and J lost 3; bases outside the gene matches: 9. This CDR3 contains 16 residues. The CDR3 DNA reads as TGTGCCAGCAGCACAGGACAGGGGCGGTATACAGATACGCAGTATTTT. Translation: CASSTGQGRYTDTQYF.

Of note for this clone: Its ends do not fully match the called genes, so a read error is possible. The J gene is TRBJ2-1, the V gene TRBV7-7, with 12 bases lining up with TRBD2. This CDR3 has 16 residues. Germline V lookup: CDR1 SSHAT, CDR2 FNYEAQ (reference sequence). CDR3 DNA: TGTGCTAGCAGCTTGGCGGGACTAGCGGGCTACAATGAGCAGTTCTTC. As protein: CASSLAGLAGYNEQFF.

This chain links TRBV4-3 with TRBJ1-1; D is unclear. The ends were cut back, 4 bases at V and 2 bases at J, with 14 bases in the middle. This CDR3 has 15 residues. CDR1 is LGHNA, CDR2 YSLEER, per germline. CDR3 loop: CASSPFPPDNTEAFF. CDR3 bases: TGCGCCAGCAGCCCCTTCCCTCCAGATAACACTGAAGCTTTCTTT.

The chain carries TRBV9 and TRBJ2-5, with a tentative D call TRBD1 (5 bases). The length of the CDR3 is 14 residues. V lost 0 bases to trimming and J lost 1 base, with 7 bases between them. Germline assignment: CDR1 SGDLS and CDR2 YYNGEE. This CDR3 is CASSVATGQETQYF. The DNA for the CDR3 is TGTGCCAGCAGCGTAGCTACAGGCCAAGAGACCCAGTACTTC.

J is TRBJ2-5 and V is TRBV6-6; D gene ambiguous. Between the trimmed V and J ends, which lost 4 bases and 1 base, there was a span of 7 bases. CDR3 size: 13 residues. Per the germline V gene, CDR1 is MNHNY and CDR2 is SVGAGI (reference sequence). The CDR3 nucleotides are TGTGCCAGCAGTTCCCAGATCCAAGAGACCCAGTACTTC. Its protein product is CASSSQIQETQYF.